This entry lists 4 T cell receptor beta chains sequenced from one sample in a study of cytomegalovirus exposure and HLA in healthy donors. Produced via immunoSEQ multiplex PCR; TCRdb's table is partial and in-frame only. The data hold approximately 120,000 clones, with about 88% observed a single time. The sequenced sample was PBMCs. These receptors all stem from a young woman in good health and CMV-seronegative.

CDR3 amino acids: CAITQGHGQPQHF. CDR3 sequence (DNA): TGTGCCATTACACAGGGGCACGGTCAGCCCCAGCATTTT. The V gene is TRBV30, the J gene TRBJ1-5, with 7 bases fitting TRBD1. The CDR3 consists of 13 residues. V lost 8 bases to trimming and J lost 6 bases; unmatched junction nucleotides: 10. Germline V gene lookup returns CDR1 GTSNPN and CDR2 SVGIG (reference sequence).

The rearrangement joins TRBV4-3 to TRBJ1-6, with D possibly being TRBD1 (5 bases). The CDR3 sequence is 16 residues long. The V gene's germline CDR1 is LGHNA and CDR2 YSLEER. V lost 0 bases, J lost 10 bases, and 16 bases lay in between. CDR3: CASSQDRRGWGSPLHF. The CDR3 DNA sequence: TGCGCCAGCAGCCAAGATAGAAGGGGTTGGGGCTCACCCCTCCACTTT.

V gene TRBV9 combines with J gene TRBJ1-3; D is perhaps TRBD1 (5 bases). The CDR3 is made up of 16 amino acids. V lost 2 bases, J lost 4 bases, and 16 bases lay in between. Looked up from germline, CDR1 is SGDLS and CDR2 is YYNGEE. The CDR3 DNA is TGTGCCAGCAGCGTGACCATAGGGACTGGGGGAAACACCATATATTTT. It specifies CASSVTIGTGGNTIYF.

The V call is TRBV4-3, the J call TRBJ1-2; maybe TRBD1 (5 bases). CDR1 is LGHNA and CDR2 is YSLEER in the germline V gene. The CDR3 has 14 amino acids. Trimming took off 0 bases at V and 8 bases at J, with 13 bases between the two ends. The CDR3 nucleotides read TGCGCCAGCAGCCAAGATGTGGCAGGGATGGGCTACACCTTC. This codes for CASSQDVAGMGYTF.